This T cell receptor (beta chain) came from a study of post-analysis software for immune sequencing data. Study overall: Relapsing-remitting, secondary progressive and progressive-relapsing courses of multiple sclerosis were included.

Regarding the study as a whole: TRBV segments more frequent in patients than in controls numbered a few and included TRBV5-6, TRBV5-1 and TRBV20-1. The authors found that F measure strongly co-clustered same-batch samples. There was significantly lower normalized Chao1 diversity in multiple sclerosis patients than in controls.

The germline V and J ends were trimmed by 4 bases and 0 bases, with 12 bases remaining between them. Germline CDR1 is MNHEY and CDR2 is SVGEGT. The length of the CDR3 is 15 residues. In regard to this clonotype: No antigen is known for it.

cDNA libraries for TCR beta contained unique molecular identifiers. Input amounts of roughly 0.9 to 10 million T cells were used. These gave 500,000 or so cDNA molecules, so each molecule approximated one T cell. TCRdb independently ran MiXCR on the PCR reads; one entry per CDR3 protein. This sample has around 770,000 distinct CDR3 sequences; under 60% occur once, and the top ten carry roughly 4.9%. The chain combines TRBV6-2 or TRBV6-3 with TRBJ1-1; D perhaps matches TRBD1 (6 bases). Sequenced: blood. The TCR was taken from a girl aged 10 to 17 with multiple sclerosis. In DNA form, the CDR3 reads TGTGCCAGCAGTTGGACAGTGAGGGTGAACACTGAAGCTTTCTTT. This encodes CASSWTVRVNTEAFF.